These T cell receptor beta chains were read from a single sample in a study of blood T cell repertoires in COVID-19. The table came from immunoSEQ multiplex PCR; TCRdb's copy has only in-frame clones and leaves some out. This sample has about 340,000 clones, with about 92% found just once. The sequenced material came from PBMCs or T cells enriched from blood (not recorded which). These receptors were obtained from a woman in her twenties or thirties who had recovered from COVID-19. CDR3s include the opening cysteine and the closing phenylalanine or tryptophan. A D gene is named only where the DNA matches it firmly. Rows may omit the clone size; those that give it use once, few, many or a size class.

NA TRBJ2-1 NA TRBV24-1 TGTGCCACCGAGGGATACTCCTACAATGAGCAGTTCTTC CATEGYSYNEQFF
TRBD1 TRBJ1-3 NA TRBV29-1 TGCAGCGTGGTCTACGGGACAGGGGTTCTTGGAAACACCATATATTTT CSVVYGTGVLGNTIYF
TRBD2 TRBJ2-4 few TRBV4-2 TGTGCCAGCAGCCAAAAAGGACTAGCGGGAGTTGTCGACATTCAGTACTTC CASSQKGLAGVVDIQYF
TRBD1 TRBJ1-1 NA TRBV7-3 TGTGCCAGCAGCTTAAGCGGGACAGTTACAGGGGACACTGAAGCTTTCTTT CASSLSGTVTGDTEAFF
TRBD2 TRBJ2-1 NA TRBV5-4 TGTGCCAGCAGCTTCTCGGGAGGCGAGCAGTTCTTC CASSFSGGEQFF
TRBD1 TRBJ1-5 NA TRBV27 TGTGCCAGCAGTCGACAGGGGATGGATCAGCCCCAGCATTTT CASSRQGMDQPQHF
NA TRBJ1-5 once TRBV30 TGTGCCTGGAGTATCTTGGGCAGCAATCAGCCCCAGCATTTT CAWSILGSNQPQHF
NA TRBJ1-1 NA TRBV11-3 TGTGCCAGCAGGCCGGACAGACTGAACACTGAAGCTTTCTTT CASRPDRLNTEAFF
NA TRBJ1-1 NA TRBV19 TGTGCCAGTAGTATGTCCTGGGGGGCTGAAGCTTTCTTT CASSMSWGAEAFF
NA TRBJ2-1 NA TRBV19 TGTGCCAGTAACGAGAGATGGTACAATGAGCAGTTCTTC CASNERWYNEQFF
NA TRBJ1-2 NA TRBV6-5 TGTGCCAGCACCGCCGTGGGGAGGGCGCGGGATGGCTACACCTTC CASTAVGRARDGYTF
TRBD1 TRBJ2-4 NA TRBV28 TGTGCCAGCAGCCCCGGGACAGGGGGCGCCAAAAACATTCAGTACTTC CASSPGTGGAKNIQYF
TRBD1 TRBJ2-7 NA TRBV7-8 TGTGCCAGCAGCTTTGACAGGGGGCCCTACGAGCAGTACTTC CASSFDRGPYEQYF
NA TRBJ1-4 once TRBV28 TGTGCCAGCAGACCCCCAGGGACTAATGAAAAACTGTTTTTT CASRPPGTNEKLFF
TRBD2 TRBJ2-1 NA TRBV9 TGTGCCAGCAGTCACACTAGCGGGGAAGATGAGCAGTTCTTC CASSHTSGEDEQFF
NA TRBJ2-5 NA TRBV28 TGTGCCAGCAGACGTCTTGGAGGAGGAGAGACCCAGTACTTC CASRRLGGGETQYF
TRBD1 TRBJ2-2 once TRBV7-2 TGTGCCAGCAGCTTCCAACGGGACAGGGACTTTAGTCGGACCGGGGAGCTGTTTTTT CASSFQRDRDFSRTGELFF
TRBD1 TRBJ1-2 NA TRBV18 TGTGCCAGCTCACCGGGACAGGAGGTCAACTATGGCTACACCTTC CASSPGQEVNYGYTF
NA TRBJ1-1 NA TRBV19 TGTGCCAGTACCTTGACCAAGGGGAAGAGGACTGAAGCTTTCTTT CASTLTKGKRTEAFF
NA TRBJ1-1 NA TRBV2 TGTGCCAGCAGTGAAGCGGGGGGAGGCACTGAAGCTTTCTTT CASSEAGGGTEAFF
NA TRBJ1-6 NA TRBV20-1 TGCAGTGCTAGTTCGACAGCTAATTCACCCCTCCACTTT CSASSTANSPLHF
NA TRBJ1-3 NA TRBV7-2 TGTGCCAGCAGCAACTCGCGGGGTTCGGGAAACACCATATATTTT CASSNSRGSGNTIYF
NA TRBJ1-3 once TRBV5-1 TGCGCCAGCAGCTTGGTTGGTCTGAGCTCTGGAAACACCATATATTTT CASSLVGLSSGNTIYF
TRBD1 TRBJ2-5 NA TRBV6-5 TGTGCCAGCAGGACAGGGGGCCTTGAGACCCAGTACTTC CASRTGGLETQYF
NA TRBJ2-7 NA TRBV11-3 TGTGCCAGCAGCTCAGGAGGGGACCGAGGGGAGCAGTACTTC CASSSGGDRGEQYF
TRBD2 TRBJ2-3 NA TRBV18 TGTGCCAGCTCACCTCGGGGGGTTAGCACAGATACGCAGTATTTT CASSPRGVSTDTQYF
NA TRBJ2-7 NA TRBV20-1 TGCAGTGCTAGGGGGAGCAACGAGCAGTACTTC CSARGSNEQYF
TRBD2 TRBJ2-7 few TRBV7-6 TGTGCCAGCAGCCCCTCGGAGGGAGCGGGAGAGCAGTACTTC CASSPSEGAGEQYF
NA TRBJ1-5 NA TRBV28 TGTGCCAGCAGTTTGCCACAGGGTACTTATGGCAATCAGCCCCAGCATTTT CASSLPQGTYGNQPQHF